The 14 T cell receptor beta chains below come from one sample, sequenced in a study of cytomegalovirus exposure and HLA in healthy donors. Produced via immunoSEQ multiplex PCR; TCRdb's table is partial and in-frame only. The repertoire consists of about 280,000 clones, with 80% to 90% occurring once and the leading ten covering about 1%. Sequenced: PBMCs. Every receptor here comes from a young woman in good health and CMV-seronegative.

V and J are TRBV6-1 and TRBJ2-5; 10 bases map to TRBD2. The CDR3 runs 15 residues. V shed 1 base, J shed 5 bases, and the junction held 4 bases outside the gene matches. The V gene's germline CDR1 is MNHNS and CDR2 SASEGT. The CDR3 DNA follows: TGTGCCAGCAGTGAAGGGGCTAGCGGGAGTGAGACCCAGTACTTC. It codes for CASSEGASGSETQYF.

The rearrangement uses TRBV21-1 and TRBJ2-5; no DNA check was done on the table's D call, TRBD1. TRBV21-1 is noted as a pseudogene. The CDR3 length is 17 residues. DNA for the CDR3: TGTGCCAGCAGCTCTTGGACAGGGGGCGCGGGGAGGGAGACCCAGTACTTC. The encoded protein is CASSSWTGGAGRETQYF.

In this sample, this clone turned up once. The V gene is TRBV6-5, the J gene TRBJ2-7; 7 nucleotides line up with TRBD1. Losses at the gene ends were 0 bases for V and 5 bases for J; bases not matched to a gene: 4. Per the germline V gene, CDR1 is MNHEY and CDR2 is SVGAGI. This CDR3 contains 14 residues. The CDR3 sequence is CASSYSTGIDEQYF. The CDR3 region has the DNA TGTGCCAGCAGTTACTCGACAGGGATCGACGAGCAGTACTTC.

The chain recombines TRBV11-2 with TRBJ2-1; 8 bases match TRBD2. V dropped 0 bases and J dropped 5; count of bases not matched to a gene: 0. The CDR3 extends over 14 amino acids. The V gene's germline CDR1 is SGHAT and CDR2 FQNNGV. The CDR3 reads CASSLDGRDNEQFF. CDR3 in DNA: TGTGCCAGCAGCTTAGACGGGAGGGACAATGAGCAGTTCTTC.

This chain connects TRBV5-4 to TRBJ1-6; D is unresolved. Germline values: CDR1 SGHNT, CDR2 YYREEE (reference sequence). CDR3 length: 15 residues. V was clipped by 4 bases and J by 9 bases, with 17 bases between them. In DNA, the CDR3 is TGTGCCAGCAGCCCCGGGATTGGGGTTCGTTCACCCCTCCACTTT. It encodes CASSPGIGVRSPLHF. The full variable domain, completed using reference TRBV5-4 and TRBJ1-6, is ETGVTQSPTHLIKTRGQQVTLRCSSQSGHNTVSWYQQALGQGPQFIFQYYREEENGRGNFPPRFSGLQFPNYSSELNVNALELDDSALYLCASSPGIGVRSPLHFGNGTRLTVT.

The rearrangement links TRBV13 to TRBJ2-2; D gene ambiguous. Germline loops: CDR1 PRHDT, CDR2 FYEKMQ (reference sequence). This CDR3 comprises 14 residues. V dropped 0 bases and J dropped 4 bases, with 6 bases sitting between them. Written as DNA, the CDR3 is TGTGCCAGCAGCTTAGGCCGTCCCACCGGGGAGCTGTTTTTT. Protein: CASSLGRPTGELFF.

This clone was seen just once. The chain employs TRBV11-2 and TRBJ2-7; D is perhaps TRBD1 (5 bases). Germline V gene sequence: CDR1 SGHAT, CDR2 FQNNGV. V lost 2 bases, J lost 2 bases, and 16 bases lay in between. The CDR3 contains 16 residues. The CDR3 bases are TGTGCCAGCAGCTTATCAAGGACATCCATCGCCTACGAGCAGTACTTC. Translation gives CASSLSRTSIAYEQYF.

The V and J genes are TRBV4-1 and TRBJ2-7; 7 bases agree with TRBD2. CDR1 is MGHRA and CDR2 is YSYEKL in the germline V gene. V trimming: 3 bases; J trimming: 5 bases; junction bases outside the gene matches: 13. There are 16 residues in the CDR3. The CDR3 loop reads CASSQGGLRGIHEQYF. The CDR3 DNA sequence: TGCGCCAGCAGCCAGGGGGGGTTGCGGGGGATCCACGAGCAGTACTTC.

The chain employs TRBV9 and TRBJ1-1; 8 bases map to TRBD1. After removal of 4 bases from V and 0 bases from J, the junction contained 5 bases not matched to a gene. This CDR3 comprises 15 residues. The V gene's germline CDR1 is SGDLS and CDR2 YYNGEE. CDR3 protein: CASSSRTGMNTEAFF. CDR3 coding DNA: TGTGCCAGCAGCTCCCGGACAGGGATGAACACTGAAGCTTTCTTT.

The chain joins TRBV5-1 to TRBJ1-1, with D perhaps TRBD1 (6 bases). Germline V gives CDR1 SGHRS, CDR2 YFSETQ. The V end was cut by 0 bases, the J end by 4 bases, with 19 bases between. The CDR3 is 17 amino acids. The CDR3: CASSLAGSGVGGTEAFF. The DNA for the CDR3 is TGCGCCAGCAGCTTGGCCGGGTCAGGGGTGGGCGGCACTGAAGCTTTCTTT. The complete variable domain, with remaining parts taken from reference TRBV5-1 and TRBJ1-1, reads KAGVTQTPRYLIKTRGQQVTLSCSPISGHRSVSWYQQTPGQGLQFLFEYFSETQRNKGNFPGRFSGRQFSNSRSEMNVSTLELGDSALYLCASSLAGSGVGGTEAFFGQGTRLTVV.

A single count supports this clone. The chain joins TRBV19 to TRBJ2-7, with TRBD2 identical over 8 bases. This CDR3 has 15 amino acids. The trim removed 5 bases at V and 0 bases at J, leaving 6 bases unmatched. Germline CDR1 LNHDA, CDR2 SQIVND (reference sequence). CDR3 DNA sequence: TGTGCCAGTAGTGTTGGCGGGGGGTCCTCCTACGAGCAGTACTTC. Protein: CASSVGGGSSYEQYF.

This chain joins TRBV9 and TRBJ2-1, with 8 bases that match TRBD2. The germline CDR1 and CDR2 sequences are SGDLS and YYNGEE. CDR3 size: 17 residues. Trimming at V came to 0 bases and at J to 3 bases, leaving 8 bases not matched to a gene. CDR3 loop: CASSVGIGGASYNEQFF. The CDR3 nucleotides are TGTGCCAGCAGCGTAGGGATCGGGGGGGCTAGCTACAATGAGCAGTTCTTC.

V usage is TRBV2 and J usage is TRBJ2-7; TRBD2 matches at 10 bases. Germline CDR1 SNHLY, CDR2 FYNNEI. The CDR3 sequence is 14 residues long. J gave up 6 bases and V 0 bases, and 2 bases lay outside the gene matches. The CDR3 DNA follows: TGTGCCAGCAGTGAAGCTAGACTAGCGGGCGAGCAGTACTTC. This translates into CASSEARLAGEQYF.

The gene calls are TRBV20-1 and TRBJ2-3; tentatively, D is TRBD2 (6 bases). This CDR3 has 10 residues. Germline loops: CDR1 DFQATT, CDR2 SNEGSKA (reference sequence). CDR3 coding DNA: TGCTCCGGGGGATCAGATACGCAGTATTTT. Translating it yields CSGGSDTQYF.